This T cell receptor (beta chain) was captured by sequencing in a study of cytomegalovirus exposure and HLA in healthy donors. Regarding the study as a whole: Apart from CMV serostatus, no immune exposure information was available. The classifier reportedly diagnosed cytomegalovirus status with high specificity and sensitivity. Based on reports, TCR beta sequences accurately predicted HLA-A and HLA-B alleles for most subjects. Being productive about 87% or about 30% of the time was typical of most TCR beta V segments in an earlier analysis.

V lost 0 bases and J 5 bases, leaving 10 bases between the germline ends. The CDR3 totals 14 residues. Germline V gene lookup returns CDR1 LNHNV and CDR2 YYDKDF (reference sequence). Points on this clone: Its antigen is not known.

The PCR employed 60 Vbeta primers together with 13 Jbeta primers. Clones were read by immunoSEQ multiplex PCR, and TCRdb kept only the in-frame ones, dropping some. This listing includes about 88,000 clones. The receptor was isolated from a girl under 18 in good health and CMV-seropositive. The chain links TRBV15 to TRBJ1-1, with D unclear. The source material was PBMCs. CDR3 sequence: CATSRDLGSTEAFF. Here the CDR3 DNA reads TGTGCCACCAGCAGAGATTTGGGGAGTACTGAAGCTTTCTTT.